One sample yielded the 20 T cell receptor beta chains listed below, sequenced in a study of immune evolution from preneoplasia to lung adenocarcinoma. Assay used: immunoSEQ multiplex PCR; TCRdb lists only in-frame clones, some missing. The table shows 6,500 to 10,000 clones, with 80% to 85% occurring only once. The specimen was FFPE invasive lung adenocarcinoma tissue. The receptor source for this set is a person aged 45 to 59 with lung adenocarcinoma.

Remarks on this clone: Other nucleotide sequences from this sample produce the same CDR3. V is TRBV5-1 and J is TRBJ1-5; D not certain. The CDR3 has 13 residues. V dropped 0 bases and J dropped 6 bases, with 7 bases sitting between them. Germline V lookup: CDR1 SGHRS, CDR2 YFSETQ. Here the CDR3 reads CASSLEGLQPQHF. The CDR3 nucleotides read TGCGCCAGCAGCTTGGAAGGGCTTCAGCCCCAGCATTTT. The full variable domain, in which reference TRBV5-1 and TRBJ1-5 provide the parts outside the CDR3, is KAGVTQTPRYLIKTRGQQVTLSCSPISGHRSVSWYQQTPGQGLQFLFEYFSETQRNKGNFPGRFSGRQFSNSRSEMNVSTLELGDSALYLCASSLEGLQPQHFGDGTRLSIL.

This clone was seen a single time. The CDR3 sequence is CASSLAGGTGVLYEQYF. DNA for the CDR3: TGCGCCAGCAGCTTGGCCGGAGGGACTGGCGTGCTTTACGAGCAGTACTTC. The J gene is TRBJ2-7, the V gene TRBV5-1, with D possibly matching TRBD2 (6 bases). Germline V gives CDR1 SGHRS, CDR2 YFSETQ. V shed 0 bases and J shed 4 bases, with 20 bases lying between them. This CDR3 contains 17 residues.

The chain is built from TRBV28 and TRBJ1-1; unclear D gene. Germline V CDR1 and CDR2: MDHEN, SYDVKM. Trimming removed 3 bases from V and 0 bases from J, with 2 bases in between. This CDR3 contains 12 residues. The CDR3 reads CASSLVNTEAFF. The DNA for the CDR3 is TGTGCCAGCAGTTTGGTGAACACTGAAGCTTTCTTT.

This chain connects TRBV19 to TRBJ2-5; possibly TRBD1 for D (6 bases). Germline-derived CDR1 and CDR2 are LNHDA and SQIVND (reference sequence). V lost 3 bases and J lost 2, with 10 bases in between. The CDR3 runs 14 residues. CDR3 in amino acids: CASSINREQETQYF. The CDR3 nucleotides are TGTGCCAGTAGTATTAACAGGGAACAAGAGACCCAGTACTTC.

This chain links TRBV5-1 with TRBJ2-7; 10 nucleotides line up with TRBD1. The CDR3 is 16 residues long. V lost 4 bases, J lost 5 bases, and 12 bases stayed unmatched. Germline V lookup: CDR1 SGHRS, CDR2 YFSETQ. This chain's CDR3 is CASSQNSGQGFHEQYF. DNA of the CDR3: TGCGCCAGCAGCCAAAACTCGGGACAGGGGTTCCACGAGCAGTACTTC. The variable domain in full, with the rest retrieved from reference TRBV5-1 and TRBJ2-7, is KAGVTQTPRYLIKTRGQQVTLSCSPISGHRSVSWYQQTPGQGLQFLFEYFSETQRNKGNFPGRFSGRQFSNSRSEMNVSTLELGDSALYLCASSQNSGQGFHEQYFGPGTRLTVT.

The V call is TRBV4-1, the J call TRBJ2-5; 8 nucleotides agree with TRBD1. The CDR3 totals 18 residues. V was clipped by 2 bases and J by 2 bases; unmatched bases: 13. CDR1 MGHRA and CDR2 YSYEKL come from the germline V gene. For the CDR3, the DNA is TGCGCCAGCAGCCAACATCCCCGGACAGGGTCGGGGCAAGAGACCCAGTACTTC. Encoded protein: CASSQHPRTGSGQETQYF.

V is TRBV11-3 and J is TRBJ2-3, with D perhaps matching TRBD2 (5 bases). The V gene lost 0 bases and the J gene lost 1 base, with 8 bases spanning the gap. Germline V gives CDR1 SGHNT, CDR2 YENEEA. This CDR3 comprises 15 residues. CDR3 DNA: TGTGCCAGCAGCTTAGACGGAGCGGGCACAGATACGCAGTATTTT. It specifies CASSLDGAGTDTQYF.

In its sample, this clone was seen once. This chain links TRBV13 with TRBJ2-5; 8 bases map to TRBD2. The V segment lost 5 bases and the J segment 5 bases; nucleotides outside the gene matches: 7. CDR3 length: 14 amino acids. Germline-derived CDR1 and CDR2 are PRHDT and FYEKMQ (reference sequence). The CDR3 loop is CASSRRTSWETQYF. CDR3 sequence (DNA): TGTGCCAGCAGCCGCCGGACTAGCTGGGAGACCCAGTACTTC.

CDR3 in amino acids: CASNDKNTEAFF. The CDR3 region has the DNA TGTGCCAGTAATGACAAGAACACTGAAGCTTTCTTT. This chain connects TRBV19 to TRBJ1-1, with D uncertain. CDR3 length: 12 amino acids. Looked up from germline, CDR1 is LNHDA and CDR2 is SQIVND (reference sequence). Between the trimmed V and J ends, which lost 7 bases and 1 base, there was a span of 7 bases.

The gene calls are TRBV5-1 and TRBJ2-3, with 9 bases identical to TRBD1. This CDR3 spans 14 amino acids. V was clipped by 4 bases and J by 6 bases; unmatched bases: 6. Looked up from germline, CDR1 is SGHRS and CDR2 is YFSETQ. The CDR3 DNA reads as TGCGCCAGCAGCACCGGGACAGGGCTGGATACGCAGTATTTT. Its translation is CASSTGTGLDTQYF.

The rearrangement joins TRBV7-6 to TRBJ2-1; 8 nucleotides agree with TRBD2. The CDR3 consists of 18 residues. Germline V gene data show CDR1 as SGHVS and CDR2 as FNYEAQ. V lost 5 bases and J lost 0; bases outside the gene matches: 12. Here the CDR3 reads CASSPTRTSGNSYNEQFF. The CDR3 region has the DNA TGTGCCAGCAGCCCGACCCGTACTAGCGGCAACTCCTACAATGAGCAGTTCTTC.

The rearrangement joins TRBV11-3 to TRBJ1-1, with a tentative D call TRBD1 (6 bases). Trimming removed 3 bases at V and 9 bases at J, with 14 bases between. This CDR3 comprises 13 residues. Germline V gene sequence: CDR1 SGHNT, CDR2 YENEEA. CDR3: CASSLITGTQAFF. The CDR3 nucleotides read TGTGCCAGCAGCTTGATTACAGGGACGCAAGCTTTCTTT.

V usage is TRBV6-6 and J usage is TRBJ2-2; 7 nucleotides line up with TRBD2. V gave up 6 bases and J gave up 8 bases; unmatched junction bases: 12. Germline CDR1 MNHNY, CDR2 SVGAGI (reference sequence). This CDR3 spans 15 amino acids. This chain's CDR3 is CASSPSGEGTGELFF. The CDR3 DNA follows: TGTGCCAGCAGCCCCTCGGGGGAGGGAACGGGGGAGCTGTTTTTT.

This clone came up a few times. CDR3 coding DNA: TGCGCCAGCAGTTCGGGCACCGGGGAGCTGTTTTTT. Translation: CASSSGTGELFF. The chain uses TRBV10-1 and TRBJ2-2; D is unclear. CDR1 is WNHNN, CDR2 SYGVQD, per germline (reference sequence). CDR3 length: 12 residues. Trimming took off 5 bases at V and 4 bases at J, with 5 bases between the two ends.

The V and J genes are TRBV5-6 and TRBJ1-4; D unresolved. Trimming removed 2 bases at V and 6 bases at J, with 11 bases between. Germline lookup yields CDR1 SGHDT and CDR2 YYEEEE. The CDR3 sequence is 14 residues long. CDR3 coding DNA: TGTGCCAGCAGCTTTCGAGAGGTTGATGAAAAACTGTTTTTT. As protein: CASSFREVDEKLFF. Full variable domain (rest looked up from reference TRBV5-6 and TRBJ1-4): DAGVTQSPTHLIKTRGQQVTLRCSPKSGHDTVSWYQQALGQGPQFIFQYYEEEERQRGNFPDRFSGHQFPNYSSELNVNALLLGDSALYLCASSFREVDEKLFFGSGTQLSVL.

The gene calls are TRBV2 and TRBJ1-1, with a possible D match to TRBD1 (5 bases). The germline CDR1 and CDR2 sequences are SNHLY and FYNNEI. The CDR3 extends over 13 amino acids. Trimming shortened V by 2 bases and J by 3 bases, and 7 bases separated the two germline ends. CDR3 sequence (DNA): TGTGCCAGCAGTGAACAGGGAGACACTGAAGCTTTCTTT. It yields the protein CASSEQGDTEAFF.

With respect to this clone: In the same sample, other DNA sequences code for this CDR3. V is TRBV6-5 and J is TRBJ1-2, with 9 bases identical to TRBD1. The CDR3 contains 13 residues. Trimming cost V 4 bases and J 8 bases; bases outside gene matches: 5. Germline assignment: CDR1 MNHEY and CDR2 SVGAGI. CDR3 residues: CASSSTGGSGYTF. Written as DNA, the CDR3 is TGTGCCAGCAGTTCTACAGGGGGCTCGGGCTACACCTTC.

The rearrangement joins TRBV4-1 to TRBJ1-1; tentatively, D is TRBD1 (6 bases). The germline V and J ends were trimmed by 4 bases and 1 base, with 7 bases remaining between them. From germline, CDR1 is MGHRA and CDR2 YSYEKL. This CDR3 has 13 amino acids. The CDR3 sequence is CASSPRGNTEAFF. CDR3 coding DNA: TGCGCCAGCAGCCCCAGGGGGAACACTGAAGCTTTCTTT.

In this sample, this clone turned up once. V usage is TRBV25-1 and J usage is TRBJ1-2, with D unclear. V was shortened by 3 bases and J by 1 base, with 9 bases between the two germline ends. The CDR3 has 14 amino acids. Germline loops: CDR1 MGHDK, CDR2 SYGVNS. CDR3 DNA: TGTGCCAGCAGTGACCAAAAAAGTAACTATGGCTACACCTTC. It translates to CASSDQKSNYGYTF.

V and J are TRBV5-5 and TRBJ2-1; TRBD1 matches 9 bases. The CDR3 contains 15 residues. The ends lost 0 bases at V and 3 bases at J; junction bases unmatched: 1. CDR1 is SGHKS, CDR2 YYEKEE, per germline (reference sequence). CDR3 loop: CASSLVTGGYNEQFF. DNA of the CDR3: TGTGCCAGCAGCTTGGTGACAGGGGGCTACAATGAGCAGTTCTTC.